These T cell receptor beta chains were read from a single sample in a study of brain metastases from non-small cell lung cancer. Sequencing used immunoSEQ multiplex PCR; TCRdb keeps in-frame clones, though not all of them. This table holds approximately 2,800 clones, 80% to 90% found once. The sample was primary lung tumor tissue. These receptors all come from a donor aged 40 or older with non-small cell lung cancer. CDR3s include the opening cysteine and the closing phenylalanine or tryptophan. The order of the fields is D gene, clone size, V gene, J gene, CDR3 DNA, CDR3 protein. A D gene is named only where the DNA matches it firmly. Expanded clones get a size class; other rows say once, few or many, or leave the size out.

.,.,TRBV19,TRBJ1-5,TGTGCCAGTAGTATTGCATGGCAGCCCCAGCATTTT,CASSIAWQPQHF
.,.,TRBV18,TRBJ1-4,TGTGCCAGCTCACCTAGACCTGTGGAGGGGTCTAATGAAAAACTGTTTTTT,CASSPRPVEGSNEKLFF
.,.,TRBV7-9,TRBJ1-2,TGTGCCAGCAGCAGGACTGGGAACAAGGGCGGCTACACCTTC,CASSRTGNKGGYTF
.,.,TRBV7-6,TRBJ2-5,TGTGCCAGCAGCCAGACTTCTTTCCAAGAGACCCAGTACTTC,CASSQTSFQETQYF
.,.,TRBV15,TRBJ1-5,TGTGCCACCAGCAGAGGGGACCCCGATCAGCCCCAGCATTTT,CATSRGDPDQPQHF
.,.,TRBV28,TRBJ2-3,TGTGCCAGCATGGGGGATACGCAGTATTTT,CASMGDTQYF
.,.,TRBV15,TRBJ1-5,TGTGCCACCCAAAAGATCCCCACTTATAGCAATCAGCCCCAGCATTTT,CATQKIPTYSNQPQHF
.,.,TRBV15,TRBJ1-2,TGTGCCACCAGCAGACGATTAGGGACGGTCAACTATGGCTACACCTTC,CATSRRLGTVNYGYTF
.,.,TRBV21-1,TRBJ2-7,TGTGCCAGCAGCAAAGCCAGGGCCTGGGCCTACGAGCAGTACTTC,CASSKARAWAYEQYF
TRBD2,.,TRBV6-2/TRBV6-3,TRBJ2-7,TGTGCCAGCAGTTCCCGGACTAGCGGGAGCCACGAGCAGTACTTC,CASSSRTSGSHEQYF
TRBD2,.,TRBV27,TRBJ2-7,TGTGCCAGCAGTTTACTACTAGCGGGAGTCAGAGAGCAGTACTTC,CASSLLLAGVREQYF
.,.,TRBV2,TRBJ2-3,TGTGCCAGCAGTGTCGAAACAGATACGCAGTATTTT,CASSVETDTQYF
.,.,TRBV20-1,TRBJ2-1,TGCAGTGCTAGTTATAGGGGGGAGGATGAGCAGTTCTTC,CSASYRGEDEQFF
TRBD1,once,TRBV7-2,TRBJ2-1,TGTGCCAGCAGCTTCCGGACAGGGGCGCAGGTTGAGCAGTTCTTC,CASSFRTGAQVEQFF
.,.,TRBV18,TRBJ1-5,TGTGCCAGCTCACTGGGGGATAGCAATCAGCCCCAGCATTTT,CASSLGDSNQPQHF
.,.,TRBV5-1,TRBJ1-2,TGCGCCAGCAGCCGGGGGGATGGCTACACCTTC,CASSRGDGYTF
.,.,TRBV27,TRBJ2-7,TGTGCCAGCAGTACCCCGGGCCGACCGGGCGAGCAGTACTTC,CASSTPGRPGEQYF